This T cell receptor beta chain was identified during a study of blood T cells in healthy people across ages. Study as a whole: Per two T cells, template switching captured roughly one barcoded beta molecule. General study findings and limits: The recorded TCR beta diversity per million T cells decreased in a roughly linear manner with age.

Those donating, healthy Caucasian individuals from Russia, were aged about 6 to 100. Trimming removed 0 bases at V and 9 bases at J, with 23 bases between. CDR3 length: 17 amino acids. Germline V gene data show CDR1 as LNHNV and CDR2 as YYDKDF (reference sequence). It was with a sample-barcoded 5' primer and a J-beta primer mix that a second PCR of roughly 6 to 11 cycles was run. Carrying 12 random nucleotides, a template-switch adaptor labeled each individual cDNA molecule. TCRdb redid the calling of the 5' RACE reads with MiXCR, one entry per CDR3 protein. The table has 1,800,000 or so distinct CDR3 sequences, 30% to 40% seen once. For this clonotype: Its target is not known.

V and J are TRBV15 and TRBJ2-5, with D possibly TRBD1 on 7 matching bases. The receptor comes from a human donor in good health. The sequencing input was blood. CDR3 DNA: TGTGCCACCAGCAGAGAAGTCCGCGGGACAGTCCCTGCGCCCCAGTACTTC. Amino acid sequence: CATSREVRGTVPAPQYF.